The rows below give T cell receptor beta chains drawn from one sample of a study of CD8+ T cells in alopecia areata. Clones were sequenced by immunoSEQ multiplex PCR, and TCRdb holds only the in-frame ones, with some missing. The sample contains around 100,000 clones, roughly half of which appear only once. Material: CD4+ T cells sorted from blood. The receptors come from a human donor in good health. CDR3s include the opening cysteine and the closing phenylalanine or tryptophan. D genes are given only for firm matches. Clone size, where shown, is once, few, many, or a class for clones that have expanded.

>few|TRBD1|TRBJ2-7|TRBV7-3
TGTGCCAGCAGCCCGGGACAGGGGGCAAACGAGCAGTACTTC
CASSPGQGANEQYF
>NA|NA|TRBJ2-3|TRBV7-2
TGTGCCAGCAGCTTAGTTACGGCCCGACAAGGGGATACGCAGTATTTT
CASSLVTARQGDTQYF
>NA|NA|TRBJ1-1|TRBV19
TGTGCCAGTAGTACACAGACGAGCACTGAAGCTTTCTTT
CASSTQTSTEAFF
>NA|NA|TRBJ2-2|TRBV2
TGTGCCAGCAGTAAGACAGTGTTGAACACCGGGGAGCTGTTTTTT
CASSKTVLNTGELFF
>NA|TRBD1|TRBJ2-3|TRBV29-1
TGCAGCGTTGACCAACAGGGGGCCACAGATACGCAGTATTTT
CSVDQQGATDTQYF
>NA|NA|TRBJ1-3|TRBV5-1
TGCGCCAGCAGCCTCCCAGGGTCTGGAAACACCATATATTTT
CASSLPGSGNTIYF
>NA|TRBD2|TRBJ2-3|TRBV7-9
TGTGCCAGCAGCTTACCAATAGCGGGGGGGCCTACAGATACGCAGTATTTT
CASSLPIAGGPTDTQYF
>few|TRBD1|TRBJ1-5|TRBV30
TGTGCCTGGAGTCACCAGGCAGGGGGCCATCAGCCCCAGCATTTT
CAWSHQAGGHQPQHF
>few|TRBD1|TRBJ2-1|TRBV7-9
TGTGCCACGCACCTCGTCGGGACAGCAAACAATGAGCAGTTCTTC
CATHLVGTANNEQFF
>NA|NA|TRBJ2-1|TRBV7-3
TGTGCCAGCAGCAGTACAGGGAACTACAATGAGCAGTTCTTC
CASSSTGNYNEQFF
>few|NA|TRBJ1-5|TRBV6-5
TGTGCCAGCACCAGGGGAAGCAATCAGCCCCAGCATTTT
CASTRGSNQPQHF
>once|TRBD2|TRBJ2-3|TRBV11-2
TGTGCCAGCAGCTGGGGACTAGAGGATACGCAGTATTTT
CASSWGLEDTQYF
>NA|NA|TRBJ1-2|TRBV27
TGTGCCAGCAGTGAGTCCAGGGGCTATGGCTACACCTTC
CASSESRGYGYTF
>NA|TRBD1|TRBJ2-7|TRBV7-9
TGTGCCAGCAGCGCCGGGACAGTCTACGAGCAGTACTTC
CASSAGTVYEQYF
>NA|TRBD1|TRBJ2-7|TRBV2
TGTGCCAGCAGTGCCGAATACAGGGGTGGAACCTACGAGCAGTACTTC
CASSAEYRGGTYEQYF
>NA|TRBD1|TRBJ2-2|TRBV4-2
TGTGCCAGCAGCCAGCGACAGGGGGCGAGCACCGGGGAGCTGTTTTTT
CASSQRQGASTGELFF
>NA|NA|TRBJ2-3|TRBV7-9
TGTGCCAGCAGCTTTCCTATGGCTCCAGATACGCAGTATTTT
CASSFPMAPDTQYF
>NA|TRBD1|TRBJ1-1|TRBV27
TGTGCCAGCGCCGGGACAGGGGTCATGAACACTGAAGCTTTCTTT
CASAGTGVMNTEAFF
>few|NA|TRBJ2-1|TRBV11-2
TGTGCCAGCAGCGCGCGGGACGCGGGCAGTGAGCAGTTCTTC
CASSARDAGSEQFF
>large|NA|TRBJ1-2|TRBV4-2
TGTGCCAGCAGCCAAGATGAGGATACGAACTATGGCTACACCTTC
CASSQDEDTNYGYTF
>NA|NA|TRBJ1-5|TRBV29-1
TGCAGCGTTGGATACAGGGATCAGCCCCAGCATTTT
CSVGYRDQPQHF
>NA|NA|TRBJ1-6|TRBV9
TGTGCCAGCAGCGCCGCAGCGGGCTTCAATTCACCCCTCCACTTT
CASSAAAGFNSPLHF
>NA|TRBD2|TRBJ2-7|TRBV9
TGTGCCAGCAGCTTCAGTAGCGGGGGCAAGCAGTACTTC
CASSFSSGGKQYF